These T cell receptor beta chains were read from a single sample in a study of T cells in Graves' hyperthyroidism and ophthalmopathy. One entry per CDR3 protein results from TCRdb running MiXCR on the multiplex PCR reads. The sample includes approximately 620,000 distinct CDR3 sequences, approximately 15% of them seen just once. Material: blood. These receptors were taken from a woman in her twenties or thirties with Graves' hyperthyroidism that later progressed to Graves' ophthalmopathy. The CDR3 runs from the conserved cysteine through the conserved F or W. The D gene is left open where the match is weak. Clone sizes are given selectively: once, few, many, or a class where the clone is expanded.

j_call,clone_size,v_call,d_call,cdr3_aa,cdr3_nt
TRBJ1-2,many,TRBV2,TRBD1,CASSDGQGIGGYTF,TGTGCCAGCAGTGATGGACAGGGCATCGGTGGCTACACCTTC
TRBJ1-1,NA,TRBV4-3,NA,CASSQDSYTEAFF,TGCGCCAGCAGCCAAGATAGCTACACTGAAGCTTTCTTT
TRBJ1-1,few,TRBV6-5,NA,CASSYLDRNTEAFF,TGTGCCAGCAGTTACTTAGACAGAAACACTGAAGCTTTCTTT
TRBJ2-7,NA,TRBV5-5,NA,CASSLRTETYEQYF,TGTGCCAGCAGCCTTAGGACAGAAACTTACGAGCAGTACTTC
TRBJ2-3,many,TRBV18,NA,CASSPPQGKSTDTQYF,TGTGCCAGCTCACCACCACAGGGTAAAAGCACAGATACGCAGTATTTT
TRBJ2-1,many,TRBV28,TRBD2,CASSFALAGGIEQFF,TGTGCCAGCAGTTTTGCCCTAGCGGGAGGAATTGAGCAGTTCTTC
TRBJ2-7,many,TRBV20-1,NA,CSASPSASHEQYF,TGCAGTGCCTCCCCGTCGGCTTCCCACGAGCAGTACTTC
TRBJ2-1,many,TRBV27,TRBD2,CASLGLAGGGEQFF,TGTGCCAGCCTGGGACTAGCGGGAGGGGGTGAGCAGTTCTTC
TRBJ2-5,few,TRBV15,TRBD1,CATRRGRLRDSEVVTQYF,TGTGCCACCAGGAGAGGTAGACTCCGGGACAGTGAGGTTGTGACCCAGTACTTC
TRBJ2-3,many,TRBV9,TRBD2,CASSVAGGPSTDTQYF,TGTGCCAGCAGCGTAGCGGGAGGGCCGAGCACAGATACGCAGTATTTT
TRBJ1-1,few,TRBV29-1,NA,CSVGREVTEAFF,TGCAGCGTTGGTAGGGAAGTCACTGAAGCTTTCTTT
TRBJ1-4,few,TRBV19,NA,CASSSWVETNEKLFF,TGTGCCAGTAGTTCTTGGGTTGAAACTAATGAAAAACTGTTTTTT
TRBJ2-4,many,TRBV6-1,NA,CASTEVPENIQYF,TGTGCCAGCACCGAAGTCCCAGAAAACATTCAGTACTTC
TRBJ1-6,NA,TRBV27,NA,CASTNGHSPLHF,TGTGCCAGCACAAACGGCCATTCACCCCTCCACTTT
TRBJ2-2,NA,TRBV30,NA,CAWSVGRNTGELFF,TGTGCCTGGAGTGTCGGTAGGAACACCGGGGAGCTGTTTTTT
TRBJ2-7,NA,TRBV7-9,NA,CASSSEGWGEQYF,TGTGCCAGCAGCTCCGAGGGGTGGGGCGAGCAGTACTTC
TRBJ2-7,many,TRBV20-1,NA,CSARRLASTYEQYF,TGCAGTGCTAGACGACTGGCGTCGACCTACGAGCAGTACTTC
TRBJ2-5,NA,TRBV11-3,TRBD1,CASSPNGQGQETQYF,TGTGCCAGCAGCCCGAACGGACAGGGACAAGAGACCCAGTACTTC
TRBJ2-2,few,TRBV4-1,NA,CASSQFTGHTGELFF,TGCGCCAGCAGCCAATTCACAGGGCACACCGGGGAGCTGTTTTTT
TRBJ2-5,many,TRBV5-1,TRBD2,CASSLGRLAGNQETQYF,TGCGCCAGCAGCTTGGGCAGGCTAGCGGGGAACCAAGAGACCCAGTACTTC
TRBJ1-1,many,TRBV12-3/TRBV12-4,NA,CASSLYENRVDTEAFF,TGTGCCAGCAGTTTGTATGAGAACAGGGTAGACACTGAAGCTTTCTTT
TRBJ2-1,many,TRBV11-2,TRBD2,CASSLEAGGSDEQFF,TGTGCCAGCAGCTTAGAAGCGGGAGGGTCTGATGAGCAGTTCTTC